This T cell receptor (beta chain) was sequenced during a study of T cell responses to AZD1222 COVID-19 vaccine. This CDR3 region has 15 residues. With 7 bases removed from V and 1 base from J, the gap between germline ends came to 16 bases. CDR1 is MNHEY and CDR2 is SVGAGI in the germline V gene. TCRdb's copy holds only in-frame clones and misses some; the assay was immunoSEQ multiplex PCR. This table has approximately 110,000 clones, roughly 90% appearing once. The sample here was peripheral blood, taken 28 days after the second AZD1222 dose. The J gene is TRBJ1-1, the V gene TRBV6-5; D is uncertain. The receptor was isolated from an adult who received the AZD1222 COVID-19 vaccine. The CDR3 bases are TGTGCCAGCACCTCGGGAACCCTTCAGAACACTGAAGCTTTCTTT. This gives the protein CASTSGTLQNTEAFF.